This T cell receptor (beta chain) appears in the sequencing data of a study of blood T cell repertoires in COVID-19. Study context: The samples span acute and convalescent COVID-19 from the United States, Italy and Spain. PBMCs, B-cell-depleted T cells, or T cells were the source of the cDNA or gDNA that made up the material.

The V gene lost 1 base and the J gene lost 7 bases, with 10 bases spanning the gap. The germline V gene encodes CDR1 SGHTA and CDR2 FQGTGA. The CDR3 loop spans 13 amino acids. Per the study methods: Estimation of nucleated cell counts relied on the amplification of reference gene primers. Profiled with immunoSEQ multiplex PCR; TCRdb holds only in-frame clones, not every one. That table is the source of V, J and clone size, and D and trimming were worked out from the DNA. Found here are about 440,000 clones, around nine tenths of them singletons; the top ten hold roughly 4.3%. The source material was peripheral blood. The J gene is TRBJ1-2, the V gene TRBV7-3; D gene uncertain. The sequence came from a woman under 40 with acute or convalescent COVID-19. This CDR3 reads CASSLSGESGYTF. CDR3 DNA: TGTGCCAGCAGCTTAAGCGGGGAGTCTGGCTACACCTTC.